Below are 27 T cell receptor beta chains sequenced from a single sample in a study of CD8+ T cells in alopecia areata. The treatment is: oral pan-JAK inhibitor, 5-10 mg twice daily. Extraction and reverse transcription of RNA yielded cDNA as the sequencing template. TCRdb keeps only in-frame clones here, not all; method: immunoSEQ multiplex PCR. Of about 87,000 clones detected, 70% to 85% appear once; the ten largest clones hold 17%. The sample was CD8+ T cells sorted from blood, taken at roughly week 45, from a patient treated with tofacitinib. Receptors were obtained from a human donor with alopecia areata.

This rearrangement joins TRBV5-6 to TRBJ2-7; possibly TRBD2 for D (5 bases). V shed 3 bases and J shed 7 bases, with 8 bases lying between them. The germline CDR1 and CDR2 sequences are SGHDT and YYEEEE. There are 11 residues in the CDR3. DNA of the CDR3: TGTGCCAGCAGCTCCGAGCGGGAGCAGTACTTC. Protein: CASSSEREQYF.

This clone has just a few counts. The CDR3 here is CASSSLTGGSEQYF. The CDR3 nucleotides read TGTGCCAGCAGCTCACTGACAGGGGGGAGTGAGCAGTACTTC. The chain joins TRBV7-2 to TRBJ2-7, with 9 bases aligning to TRBD1. This CDR3 comprises 14 residues. Looked up from germline, CDR1 is SGHTA and CDR2 is FQGNSA. Trimming at V came to 4 bases and at J to 7 bases, leaving 8 bases not matched to a gene. Based on the CDR3 plus reference TRBV7-2 and TRBJ2-7, the full variable domain is GAGVSQSPSNKVTEKGKDVELRCDPISGHTALYWYRQSLGQGLEFLIYFQGNSAPDKSGLPSDRFSAERTGGSVSTLTIQRTQQEDSAVYLCASSSLTGGSEQYFGPGTRLTVT.

The J gene is TRBJ2-7, the V gene TRBV10-3; 9 nucleotides match TRBD1. The CDR3 has 16 residues. Germline-derived CDR1 and CDR2 are ENHRY and SYGVKD. With V trimmed by 4 bases and J by 4 bases, 11 bases remained unmatched. In DNA, the CDR3 is TGTGCCATCAGTGTCAAGGGTCGGGACAGGGCTTACGAGCAGTACTTC. Protein product: CAISVKGRDRAYEQYF.

V gene TRBV2 combines with J gene TRBJ2-3, with D possibly called TRBD1 or TRBD2 (5 bases each). V lost 3 bases and J lost 3, with 13 bases in between. The CDR3 is 15 residues long. Per the germline V gene, CDR1 is SNHLY and CDR2 is FYNNEI. CDR3 coding DNA: TGTGCCAGCAGTGATGGGACCTCTACAACAGATACGCAGTATTTT. This codes for CASSDGTSTTDTQYF.

The rearrangement uses TRBV14 and TRBJ1-2; D call uncertain. CDR3 length: 14 residues. Trimming shortened V by 6 bases and J by 2 bases, and 13 bases separated the two germline ends. The V gene's germline CDR1 is SGHDN and CDR2 FVKESK. DNA for the CDR3: TGTGCCAGCAGTACGGGTACTGGGAACTATGGCTACACCTTC. Its translation is CASSTGTGNYGYTF.

This clone was seen a few times. The chain uses TRBV7-9 and TRBJ1-5; D not resolved. The V end lost 1 base, the J end lost 2 bases, and 12 bases lay between the germline ends. Germline values: CDR1 SEHNR, CDR2 FQNEAQ (reference sequence). CDR3 length: 16 residues. The CDR3 region has the DNA TGTGCCAGCAGCTTAGATCCCGGAACTGGCAATCAGCCCCAGCATTTT. It translates to CASSLDPGTGNQPQHF.

The chain couples TRBV4-3 to TRBJ1-1; D is unclear. The V gene lost 0 bases and the J gene lost 3 bases, with 11 bases spanning the gap. The length of the CDR3 is 15 residues. CDR1 and CDR2 (germline): LGHNA, YSLEER. The CDR3 spells CASSQDSAADTEAFF. CDR3 DNA sequence: TGCGCCAGCAGCCAAGATAGCGCGGCGGACACTGAAGCTTTCTTT.

The chain joins TRBV5-6 to TRBJ2-7, with 7 bases lining up with TRBD2. Germline trimming cut 4 bases from V and 1 base from J; bases unmatched to any gene: 11. Per the germline V gene, CDR1 is SGHDT and CDR2 is YYEEEE. This CDR3 has 16 amino acids. As DNA, the CDR3 is TGTGCCAGCAGCCCAGGATCAGGGAGGGTGTCCTACGAGCAGTACTTC. Amino acid sequence: CASSPGSGRVSYEQYF. The full variable domain, in which reference TRBV5-6 and TRBJ2-7 provide the parts outside the CDR3, is DAGVTQSPTHLIKTRGQQVTLRCSPKSGHDTVSWYQQALGQGPQFIFQYYEEEERQRGNFPDRFSGHQFPNYSSELNVNALLLGDSALYLCASSPGSGRVSYEQYFGPGTRLTVT.

V and J are TRBV10-2 and TRBJ1-5; D gene uncertain. Looked up from germline, CDR1 is WSHSY and CDR2 is SAAADI. The CDR3 is made up of 13 amino acids. Trimming removed 3 bases from V and 7 bases from J, with 10 bases in between. For the CDR3, the DNA is TGCGCCAGCAGTGAAGGCGTCACGCAGCCCCAGCATTTT. It encodes CASSEGVTQPQHF.

The chain is built from TRBV6-5 and TRBJ1-5, with TRBD1 matching over 8 bases. Germline loops: CDR1 MNHEY, CDR2 SVGAGI. CDR3 length: 14 amino acids. Unmatched junction bases numbered 8, after V lost 6 bases and J lost 7 bases. CDR3 coding DNA: TGTGCCAGCAGCACGGACAGGGCGGAACAGCCCCAGCATTTT. Protein: CASSTDRAEQPQHF.

This sequence joins TRBV7-6 and TRBJ2-2, with D unresolved. The germline V gene encodes CDR1 SGHVS and CDR2 FNYEAQ. This CDR3 contains 14 residues. V lost 2 bases and J 3 bases, leaving 7 bases between the germline ends. CDR3: CASSLPSDTGELFF. In DNA form, the CDR3 reads TGTGCCAGCAGCTTACCCTCGGACACCGGGGAGCTGTTTTTT.

A single count supports this clone. The chain is built from TRBV5-1 and TRBJ1-2; D is unclear. CDR3 length: 13 amino acids. CDR1 is SGHRS and CDR2 is YFSETQ in the germline V gene. Trimming shortened V by 1 base and J by 6 bases, and 10 bases separated the two germline ends. CDR3 protein: CASSLRQQDGYTF. The CDR3 DNA reads TGCGCCAGCAGCTTGAGGCAGCAGGATGGCTACACCTTC.

This chain uses TRBV15 with TRBJ1-5; no definite D call. Between the trimmed V and J ends, which lost 0 bases and 3 bases, there was a span of 0 bases. The CDR3 loop spans 12 amino acids. CDR1 is LNHNV, CDR2 YYDKDF, per germline (reference sequence). The CDR3 nucleotides read TGTGCCACCAGCAGAGACAATCAGCCCCAGCATTTT. This gives the protein CATSRDNQPQHF. The variable domain in full, completed from reference TRBV15 and TRBJ1-5, reads DAMVIQNPRYQVTQFGKPVTLSCSQTLNHNVMYWYQQKSSQAPKLLFHYYDKDFNNEADTPDNFQSRRPNTSFCFLDIRSPGLGDTAMYLCATSRDNQPQHFGDGTRLSIL.

This sequence joins TRBV4-3 and TRBJ2-3, with TRBD2 identical over 8 bases. V was clipped by 0 bases and J by 8 bases; unmatched bases: 10. The V gene's germline CDR1 is LGHNA and CDR2 YSLEER. The CDR3 length is 16 residues. CDR3 sequence reads: CASSQDSGGEAVTQYF. Here the CDR3 DNA reads TGCGCCAGCAGCCAAGATTCCGGGGGGGAAGCCGTTACGCAGTATTTT.

This chain joins TRBV5-1 and TRBJ2-3; tentative D call: TRBD2 (6 bases). Per the germline V gene, CDR1 is SGHRS and CDR2 is YFSETQ. Trimming removed 4 bases from V and 5 bases from J, with 23 bases in between. The CDR3 extends over 17 amino acids. Here the CDR3 DNA reads TGCGCCAGCAGCCCACGGGGCGGGGATGTAGTTCTAGATACGCAGTATTTT. Amino acid sequence: CASSPRGGDVVLDTQYF.

The gene calls are TRBV7-9 and TRBJ2-7; D remains unclear. Germline-derived CDR1 and CDR2 are SEHNR and FQNEAQ (reference sequence). This CDR3 is 13 amino acids long. V lost 5 bases and J lost 1, with 9 bases in between. The CDR3 DNA reads TGTGCCAGCAGCACCGACGGATCCTACGAGCAGTACTTC. It encodes CASSTDGSYEQYF.

The V and J genes are TRBV29-1 and TRBJ1-2, with 7 positions matching TRBD1. V lost 6 bases and J lost 4; bases outside the gene matches: 11. Germline V gene lookup returns CDR1 SQVTM and CDR2 ANQGSEA. This CDR3 has 14 amino acids. The CDR3 reads CSVVGQAESYGYTF. As DNA, the CDR3 is TGCAGCGTGGTAGGACAGGCCGAGAGCTATGGCTACACCTTC.

This clone was counted between two and nine times. The chain employs TRBV2 and TRBJ2-5; either TRBD1 or TRBD2 may supply D (7 bases each). The germline V and J ends were trimmed by 9 bases and 5 bases, with 16 bases remaining between them. CDR1 is SNHLY and CDR2 is FYNNEI in the germline V gene. The CDR3 totals 13 residues. CDR3 DNA: TGTGCCAGTCGCCGACAGGGAGGGGAGACCCAGTACTTC. Amino acids: CASRRQGGETQYF.

The rearrangement uses TRBV7-2 and TRBJ1-4; no definite D call. V was pared by 4 bases and J by 5 bases, with 8 bases between. The length of the CDR3 is 13 residues. Germline V lookup: CDR1 SGHTA, CDR2 FQGNSA. The CDR3 reads CASSSLPNEKLFF. The CDR3 coding sequence is TGTGCCAGCAGCTCCCTCCCGAATGAAAAACTGTTTTTT.

This chain uses TRBV21-1 with TRBJ1-6. TRBV21-1 constitutes a pseudogene. CDR3 length: 14 residues. In DNA form, the CDR3 reads TGTGCCAGCACCGCCGGGGGGTATAATTCACCCCTCCACTTT. Amino acid sequence: CASTAGGYNSPLHF.

The chain links TRBV11-2 to TRBJ1-1; TRBD1 might be the D (6 bases). Germline CDR1 reads SGHAT; CDR2 reads FQNNGV. V was clipped by 5 bases and J by 6 bases, with 13 bases between them. The CDR3 sequence is 13 residues long. The CDR3 DNA follows: TGTGCCAGCAGCCCTGGGGGGCGGGCTGAAGCTTTCTTT. Protein sequence: CASSPGGRAEAFF.

This sequence joins TRBV29-1 and TRBJ2-3; TRBD2 matches 12 bases. Looked up from germline, CDR1 is SQVTM and CDR2 is ANQGSEA. V was clipped by 3 bases and J by 4 bases; unmatched bases: 11. The length of the CDR3 is 17 residues. CDR3 region: CSVDGSSGGASADTQYF. The CDR3 region has the DNA TGCAGCGTTGATGGTTCTAGCGGGGGGGCCTCGGCAGATACGCAGTATTTT.

The chain couples TRBV30 to TRBJ1-2; tentatively, D is TRBD1 (5 bases). The CDR3 runs 11 residues. The V end lost 3 bases, the J end lost 7 bases, and 9 bases lay between the germline ends. Germline values: CDR1 GTSNPN, CDR2 SVGIG (reference sequence). The CDR3 DNA reads TGTGCCTGGAGCCCAGGGACTGGCTACACCTTC. Translating it yields CAWSPGTGYTF.

This rearrangement joins TRBV5-1 to TRBJ2-1; the match to TRBD2 covers 15 bases. Germline V CDR1 and CDR2: SGHRS, YFSETQ. The CDR3 consists of 18 residues. V gave up 4 bases and J gave up 7 bases; unmatched junction bases: 12. The CDR3 is CASSPGLAGGPKENEQFF. CDR3 in DNA: TGCGCCAGCAGCCCAGGACTAGCGGGGGGGCCTAAAGAAAATGAGCAGTTCTTC.

The V and J genes are TRBV7-6 and TRBJ2-3; D possibly corresponds to TRBD1 (6 bases). Germline CDR1 is SGHVS and CDR2 is FNYEAQ. Trimming removed 1 base from V and 5 bases from J, with 10 bases in between. The CDR3 spans 14 residues. CDR3 loop: CASSLDRERDTQYF. The CDR3 nucleotides are TGTGCCAGCAGCTTAGACAGGGAGAGAGATACGCAGTATTTT.

V usage is TRBV7-2 and J usage is TRBJ1-1; TRBD1 might be the D (5 bases). The CDR3 has 14 residues. Trimming took 5 bases from V and 5 from J, leaving 15 bases between them. Germline CDR1 reads SGHTA; CDR2 reads FQGNSA. The DNA of the CDR3 is TGTGCCAGCAGCGCAACGACAAGGGGAACTGAAGCTTTCTTT. Protein sequence: CASSATTRGTEAFF.

DNA of the CDR3: TGTGCCAGCAGTGGGTCCTATAATTCACCCCTCCACTTT. It encodes CASSGSYNSPLHF. V and J are TRBV27 and TRBJ1-6; D is unclear. There are 13 residues in the CDR3. The germline gives CDR1 MNHEY, CDR2 SMNVEV (reference sequence). The V and J ends lost 5 bases and 1 base respectively, with 3 bases between them.